A single sample is the source of the 29 T cell receptor beta chains below, sequenced in a study of T-cell memory formation after mild COVID-19. MiXCR, applied by TCRdb to the 5' RACE reads, yields one record per CDR3 protein. Of over 11,000 distinct CDR3 sequences in the sample, approximately 19% are singletons; the top ten hold about half. The sample comprised PBMCs or a T cell subset sorted from them (not recorded which). Every receptor here comes from an adult woman who had mild COVID-19 (a few samples of this study predate the infection). Cell type and time point are not known.

This clonotype was detected ten times or more. DNA of the CDR3: TGCAGTGCTAGACTGACAGGCAGCGGCTACGAGCAGTACTTC. Translated: CSARLTGSGYEQYF. This rearrangement joins TRBV20-1 to TRBJ2-7, with TRBD1 as a possible D gene (6 bases). Trimming took off 2 bases at V and 3 bases at J, with 14 bases between the two ends. Germline V lookup: CDR1 DFQATT, CDR2 SNEGSKA (reference sequence). The CDR3 runs to 14 residues.

This clonotype has ten or more counts. This chain joins TRBV20-1 and TRBJ2-7; D remains ambiguous. The CDR3 has 15 residues. Trimming pared 0 bases from V and 3 bases from J, leaving 15 bases between. The V gene's germline CDR1 is DFQATT and CDR2 SNEGSKA (reference sequence). CDR3 DNA: TGCAGTGCTAGAGATAAGGAGACCGAAAACTACGAGCAGTACTTC. Protein sequence: CSARDKETENYEQYF.

This clonotype was counted many times. This chain joins TRBV20-1 and TRBJ2-1; D is possibly TRBD1 or TRBD2 (5 bases each). Trimming shortened V by 4 bases and J by 0 bases, and 13 bases separated the two germline ends. CDR3 length equals 15 residues. The germline gives CDR1 DFQATT, CDR2 SNEGSKA (reference sequence). The CDR3 DNA is TGCAGTGCTATAGGGGACGCCAGCTCCTACAATGAGCAGTTCTTC. It codes for CSAIGDASSYNEQFF.

There are many counts of this clonotype. The CDR3 nucleotides are TGTGCCAGCAGCTTGGGACGCCTCACTAGCGTAGCCTACAATGAGCAGTTCTTC. It yields the protein CASSLGRLTSVAYNEQFF. The chain joins TRBV5-5 to TRBJ2-1, with 7 bases fitting TRBD2. The CDR3 runs 18 residues. J was trimmed by 2 bases and V by 0 bases; bases with no gene match: 11. Germline V gene lookup returns CDR1 SGHKS and CDR2 YYEKEE (reference sequence).

The table lists this clonotype with a few counts. The rearrangement joins TRBV25-1 to TRBJ2-5, with 10 positions matching TRBD1. The ends lost 5 bases at V and 4 bases at J; junction bases unmatched: 7. CDR1 is MGHDK and CDR2 is SYGVNS in the germline V gene. The CDR3 is 15 residues long. Here the CDR3 reads CASSQPTGGGETQYF. CDR3 nucleotides: TGTGCCAGCAGTCAGCCGACAGGGGGCGGAGAGACCCAGTACTTC.

Many counts were recorded for this clonotype. The chain has TRBV7-8 and TRBJ2-7, with D unresolved. The CDR3 is 12 amino acids. Germline V gives CDR1 SGHVS, CDR2 FQNEAQ. The ends were cut back, 5 bases at V and 6 bases at J, with 11 bases in the middle. The chain's CDR3 is CASSLLEPEQYF. The CDR3 bases are TGTGCCAGCAGCCTGCTCGAACCCGAGCAGTACTTC.

Many counts were recorded for this clonotype. The J gene is TRBJ2-1, the V gene TRBV9; TRBD2 agrees at 11 bases. V shed 3 bases and J 7 bases; nucleotides not matched to a gene: 6. This CDR3 spans 15 amino acids. CDR1 and CDR2 (germline): SGDLS, YYNGEE. In DNA form, the CDR3 reads TGTGCCAGCAGCGCGACTAGCGGGGTTCCTAATGAGCAGTTCTTC. Its translation: CASSATSGVPNEQFF.

This clonotype was recorded at least ten times. The CDR3 here is CASGDNTEAFF. DNA of the CDR3: TGTGCCAGCGGTGATAACACTGAAGCTTTCTTT. This rearrangement joins TRBV3-1 to TRBJ1-1; no clear D. This CDR3 is 11 amino acids long. V lost 8 bases and J 2 bases, leaving 6 bases between the germline ends. Germline-derived CDR1 and CDR2 are LGHDT and YNNKEL (reference sequence).

This clonotype was found many times. This chain uses TRBV12-3 or TRBV12-4 with TRBJ2-5; D is possibly TRBD2 (7 bases). The CDR3 spans 16 residues. Trimming took 2 bases from V and 4 from J, leaving 17 bases between them. In nucleotides, the CDR3 is TGTGCCAGCAGTTTAATTTGGGGGGGCAAGAGAGAGACCCAGTACTTC. Protein sequence: CASSLIWGGKRETQYF.

The table lists this clonotype with many counts. The V and J genes are TRBV7-9 and TRBJ2-7; 10 bases agree with TRBD2. Per the germline V gene, CDR1 is SEHNR and CDR2 is FQNEAQ (reference sequence). The CDR3 is made up of 16 amino acids. Unmatched junction bases numbered 12, after V lost 4 bases and J lost 6 bases. CDR3 sequence: CASSSRAGGPVSEQYF. The DNA of the CDR3 is TGTGCCAGCAGCTCAAGAGCGGGAGGGCCGGTTTCCGAGCAGTACTTC. The whole variable domain, filled in from reference TRBV7-9 and TRBJ2-7, reads DTGVSQNPRHKITKRGQNVTFRCDPISEHNRLYWYRQTLGQGPEFLTYFQNEAQLEKSRLLSDRFSAERPKGSFSTLEIQRTEQGDSAMYLCASSSRAGGPVSEQYFGPGTRLTVT.

This chain links TRBV5-4 with TRBJ1-6; D gene unclear. Between the trimmed V and J ends, which lost 3 bases and 9 bases, there was a span of 10 bases. The germline V gene encodes CDR1 SGHNT and CDR2 YYREEE (reference sequence). The CDR3 covers 13 residues. The CDR3 is CASSSAGGSPLHF. The CDR3 DNA is TGTGCCAGCAGCTCCGCGGGAGGTTCACCCCTCCACTTT.

The table lists this clonotype with many counts. V gene TRBV20-1 combines with J gene TRBJ2-5; D is undetermined. Trimming cost V 6 bases and J 5 bases, with 13 bases left between them. This CDR3 comprises 12 residues. Germline-derived CDR1 and CDR2 are DFQATT and SNEGSKA (reference sequence). The CDR3 here is CSARTQAETQYF. The CDR3 nucleotides are TGCAGTGCCCGAACCCAGGCGGAGACCCAGTACTTC.

This clonotype was seen repeatedly, ten times or more. The chain joins TRBV15 to TRBJ1-1, with D perhaps matching TRBD1 (5 bases). CDR1 and CDR2 from the germline V gene are LNHNV and YYDKDF (reference sequence). V dropped 1 base and J dropped 7 bases, with 13 bases sitting between them. The CDR3 is made up of 14 amino acids. The CDR3 sequence is CATSRGSRDDEAFF. The CDR3, as DNA: TGTGCCACCAGCAGAGGAAGCAGGGATGATGAAGCTTTCTTT.

There are many counts of this clonotype. CDR3 loop: CASSQVDRDSRTEAFF. The CDR3 DNA is TGTGCCAGCAGCCAAGTCGATCGGGACAGTAGGACTGAAGCTTTCTTT. V usage is TRBV4-2 and J usage is TRBJ1-1; 7 nucleotides agree with TRBD1. The V gene end was trimmed by 1 base and the J gene end by 5 bases; junction bases not matched to a gene: 10. Germline CDR1 is LGHNA and CDR2 is YNFKEQ. The CDR3 loop spans 16 amino acids.

The chain links TRBV12-3 or TRBV12-4 to TRBJ2-3, with a possible D match to TRBD2 (7 bases). This CDR3 spans 12 amino acids. Trimming pared 8 bases from V and 4 bases from J, leaving 10 bases between. The CDR3 region is CASGGAPDTQYF. CDR3 nucleotides: TGTGCCAGCGGGGGGGCCCCAGATACGCAGTATTTT.

This clonotype was seen ten or more times. This chain joins TRBV7-8 and TRBJ1-4, with D unclear. In germline, CDR1 is SGHVS, CDR2 FQNEAQ. This CDR3 contains 15 residues. V was shortened by 0 bases and J by 7 bases, with 12 bases between the two germline ends. CDR3 DNA sequence: TGTGCCAGCAGCTTAGCCTATAGCACCGGTGAAAAACTGTTTTTT. Translation gives CASSLAYSTGEKLFF.

This clonotype occurred many times. The chain uses TRBV6-5 and TRBJ2-5; D is uncertain. Deletions cut 0 bases from V and 5 bases from J, with 10 bases between. This CDR3 spans 14 amino acids. In germline, CDR1 is MNHEY, CDR2 SVGAGI. The CDR3 loop reads CASSYSELKETQYF. DNA for the CDR3: TGTGCCAGCAGTTACTCTGAGCTAAAGGAGACCCAGTACTTC.

The V gene is TRBV6-2 or TRBV6-3, the J gene TRBJ2-3; no clear D gene. The CDR3 has 16 amino acids. V was cut by 2 bases and J by 0 bases, with 12 bases left in between. Germline CDR1 is MNHEY and CDR2 is SVGEGT. CDR3 DNA sequence: TGTGCCAGCAGTTACCCGACTCTCCTTAGCACAGATACGCAGTATTTT. Protein sequence: CASSYPTLLSTDTQYF.

The table lists this clonotype with many counts. The V gene is TRBV12-3 or TRBV12-4, the J gene TRBJ2-1; D might be TRBD2 (7 bases). V dropped 5 bases and J dropped 13 bases, with 15 bases sitting between them. The CDR3 consists of 12 residues. CDR3 nucleotides: TGTGCCAGCAGTGTCCTAGGGGGGGAACAGTTCTTC. Protein sequence: CASSVLGGEQFF.

This clonotype was seen ten or more times. The gene calls are TRBV7-9 and TRBJ2-1; no clear D gene. Germline CDR1 reads SEHNR; CDR2 reads FQNEAQ (reference sequence). This CDR3 region has 14 residues. Trimming removed 4 bases from V and 2 bases from J, with 9 bases in between. CDR3 nucleotides: TGTGCCAGCAGCTCGGGCCCTACCTACAATGAGCAGTTCTTC. The encoded protein is CASSSGPTYNEQFF.

This clonotype appeared many times. The chain joins TRBV3-1 to TRBJ2-5, with 12 bases fitting TRBD2. This CDR3 comprises 18 residues. J was trimmed by 4 bases and V by 3 bases; bases with no gene match: 12. Germline V lookup: CDR1 LGHDT, CDR2 YNNKEL (reference sequence). The chain's CDR3 is CASSHLRGLAGRGETQYF. The CDR3 DNA sequence: TGTGCCAGCAGCCACCTAAGAGGACTAGCGGGGAGGGGAGAGACCCAGTACTTC.

This clonotype turned up a few times. This sequence joins TRBV5-4 and TRBJ1-1, with D perhaps matching TRBD1 (5 bases). Trimming removed 4 bases at V and 5 bases at J, with 21 bases between. This CDR3 contains 16 residues. Germline CDR1 reads SGHNT; CDR2 reads YYREEE (reference sequence). CDR3 DNA sequence: TGTGCCAGCAGCCTCTCACTCAGTCTACAGGATACTGAAGCTTTCTTT. Translation gives CASSLSLSLQDTEAFF.

This clonotype was seen many times. This sequence joins TRBV4-2 and TRBJ2-1; a weak D match, TRBD2 (6 bases). Germline V CDR1 and CDR2: LGHNA, YNFKEQ. The ends were cut back, 3 bases at V and 4 bases at J, with 10 bases in the middle. The CDR3 covers 14 residues. The CDR3 nucleotides read TGTGCCAGCAGCCAGTCGGGGACTTACAATGAGCAGTTCTTC. Translating it yields CASSQSGTYNEQFF.

Ten or more counts support this clonotype. V and J are TRBV25-1 and TRBJ2-5, with a weak D call TRBD2 (6 bases). The germline V gene has CDR1 MGHDK and CDR2 SYGVNS. The ends were cut back, 6 bases at V and 5 bases at J, with 7 bases in the middle. This CDR3 has 11 residues. CDR3 region: CASRAGETQYF. The CDR3, as DNA: TGTGCCAGCAGGGCGGGGGAGACCCAGTACTTC.

Ten or more counts support this clonotype. The chain links TRBV20-1 to TRBJ2-2; D is possibly TRBD2 (6 bases). Trimming cost V 6 bases and J 5 bases, with 19 bases left between them. CDR1 DFQATT and CDR2 SNEGSKA come from the germline V gene (reference sequence). This CDR3 spans 15 amino acids. The CDR3 DNA reads as TGCAGTGCGAGGGACTCTACACAGATGACCGGGGAGCTGTTTTTT. Protein product: CSARDSTQMTGELFF.

CDR3 loop: CASSSTSGRRETQYF. CDR3 DNA: TGTGCCAGCAGTTCTACTAGCGGGAGGAGGGAGACCCAGTACTTC. The chain is built from TRBV6-5 and TRBJ2-5, with 12 bases aligning to TRBD2. V shed 4 bases and J 5 bases; nucleotides not matched to a gene: 5. The CDR3 runs 15 residues. Looked up from germline, CDR1 is MNHEY and CDR2 is SVGAGI.

This clonotype was recorded at least ten times. The chain uses TRBV9 and TRBJ1-3, with D unresolved. Germline CDR1 SGDLS, CDR2 YYNGEE. The V and J ends lost 2 bases and 2 bases respectively, with 11 bases between them. There are 15 residues in the CDR3. The DNA for the CDR3 is TGTGCCAGCAGCGTGTCGGACGTCACTGGAAACACCATATATTTT. Translation gives CASSVSDVTGNTIYF.

This clonotype has at least ten counts. The genes are TRBV5-1 and TRBJ2-2, with 9 bases lining up with TRBD2. With 3 bases clipped from V and 4 bases from J, the junction kept 7 bases outside the gene matches. The CDR3 has 16 residues. Germline V gives CDR1 SGHRS, CDR2 YFSETQ. The CDR3 nucleotides read TGCGCCAGCAGCTGGAGCGGGGGGCGACGCACCGGGGAGCTGTTTTTT. Amino acid sequence: CASSWSGGRRTGELFF.

The table lists this clonotype with a few counts. A much larger clone differs from this one at a single base, so this may be a read error. This chain joins TRBV4-1 and TRBJ2-3, with 7 bases matching TRBD2. Germline CDR1 is MGHRA and CDR2 is YSYEKL. This CDR3 has 17 amino acids. Unmatched junction bases numbered 15, after V lost 4 bases and J lost 5 bases. CDR3 sequence reads: CASSLVGREVPGDTQYF. For the CDR3, the DNA is TGCGCCAGCAGCCTTGTGGGTCGGGAGGTTCCGGGAGATACGCAGTATTTT.